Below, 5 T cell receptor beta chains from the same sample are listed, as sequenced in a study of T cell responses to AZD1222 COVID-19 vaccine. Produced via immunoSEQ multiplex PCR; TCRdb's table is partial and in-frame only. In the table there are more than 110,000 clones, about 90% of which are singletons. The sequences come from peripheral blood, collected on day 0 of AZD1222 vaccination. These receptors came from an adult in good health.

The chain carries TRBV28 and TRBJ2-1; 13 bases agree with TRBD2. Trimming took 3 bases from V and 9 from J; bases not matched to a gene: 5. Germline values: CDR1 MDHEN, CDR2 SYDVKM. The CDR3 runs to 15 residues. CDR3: CASSLGLAGSIEQFF. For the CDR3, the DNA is TGTGCCAGCAGTTTGGGACTAGCGGGATCAATTGAGCAGTTCTTC.

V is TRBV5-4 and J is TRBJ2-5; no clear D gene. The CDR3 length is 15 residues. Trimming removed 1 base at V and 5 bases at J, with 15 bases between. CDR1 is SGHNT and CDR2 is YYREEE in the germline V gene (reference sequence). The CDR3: CASSLLGPVGETQYF. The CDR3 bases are TGTGCCAGCAGCTTGCTGGGTCCAGTGGGGGAGACCCAGTACTTC.

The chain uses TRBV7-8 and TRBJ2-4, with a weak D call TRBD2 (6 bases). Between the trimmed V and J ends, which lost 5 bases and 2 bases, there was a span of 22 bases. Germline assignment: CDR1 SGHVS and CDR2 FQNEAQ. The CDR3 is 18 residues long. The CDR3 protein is CASSPGQRVGGSKNIQYF. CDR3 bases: TGTGCCAGCAGCCCCGGACAACGGGTTGGAGGGTCCAAAAACATTCAGTACTTC.

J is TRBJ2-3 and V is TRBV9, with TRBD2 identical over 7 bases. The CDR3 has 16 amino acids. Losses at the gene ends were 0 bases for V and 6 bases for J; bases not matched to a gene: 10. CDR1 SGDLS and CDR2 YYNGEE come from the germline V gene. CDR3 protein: CASSVGGGRSPDTQYF. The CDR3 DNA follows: TGTGCCAGCAGCGTAGGTGGCGGGAGATCTCCCGATACGCAGTATTTT.

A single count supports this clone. In nucleotides, the CDR3 is TGTGCCAGCAGCTTAGAGGGCGGGAGGGCCCCTAGCACAGATACGCAGTATTTT. This gives the protein CASSLEGGRAPSTDTQYF. The chain employs TRBV11-3 and TRBJ2-3; TRBD2 matches at 9 bases. V was clipped by 0 bases and J by 0 bases; unmatched bases: 7. CDR3 length: 18 amino acids. The germline CDR1 and CDR2 sequences are SGHNT and YENEEA.